Listed here are 27 T cell receptor beta chains from one sample, sequenced in a study of shared T cell receptors in the human thymus. The table came from immunoSEQ multiplex PCR; TCRdb's copy has only in-frame clones and leaves some out. The table has some 700,000 clones, roughly 88% seen once. This same sample was also part of a study on human thymus T cells.

The specimen sequenced was thymocytes. These receptors originate from a girl under three years old with a congenital heart defect.

A single count supports this clone. The chain employs TRBV29-1 and TRBJ1-1; 7 nucleotides line up with TRBD1. Looked up from germline, CDR1 is SQVTM and CDR2 is ANQGSEA. With V trimmed by 6 bases and J by 3 bases, 22 bases remained unmatched. The CDR3 extends over 18 amino acids. CDR3 in amino acids: CSVAPTIRDSEEDTEAFF. CDR3 DNA sequence: TGCAGCGTCGCACCGACGATCCGGGACAGTGAAGAGGACACTGAAGCTTTCTTT.

The chain recombines TRBV5-1 with TRBJ2-5; 7 nucleotides match TRBD1. V lost 4 bases, J lost 5 bases, and 8 bases stayed unmatched. Germline CDR1 is SGHRS and CDR2 is YFSETQ. The CDR3 spans 14 residues. The CDR3 spells CASSTDRVRETQYF. The CDR3 bases are TGCGCCAGCAGCACAGACAGGGTTCGCGAGACCCAGTACTTC.

The genes are TRBV5-1 and TRBJ2-7, with 7 bases lining up with TRBD1. Per the germline V gene, CDR1 is SGHRS and CDR2 is YFSETQ. This CDR3 has 16 residues. J lost 5 bases, V lost 4 bases, and 15 bases had no gene match. DNA for the CDR3: TGCGCCAGCAGCATCACCACCGGGACAGTTGAGGACGAGCAGTACTTC. Translation gives CASSITTGTVEDEQYF.

The chain employs TRBV7-2 and TRBJ1-2; weak D call: TRBD1 (6 bases). V shed 1 base and J shed 5 bases, with 14 bases lying between them. This CDR3 contains 15 residues. In germline, CDR1 is SGHTA, CDR2 FQGNSA. CDR3: CASSLGVSGVYGYTF. The CDR3 coding sequence is TGTGCCAGCAGCTTAGGTGTGTCAGGGGTTTATGGCTACACCTTC.

V is TRBV4-1 and J is TRBJ2-7; 10 positions match TRBD2. The CDR3 contains 17 residues. V dropped 2 bases and J dropped 3; count of bases not matched to a gene: 10. Germline CDR1 reads MGHRA; CDR2 reads YSYEKL. In nucleotides, the CDR3 is TGCGCCAGCAGCCAAAGGGCCCTAGCGGGGGAGTACTACGAGCAGTACTTC. As protein: CASSQRALAGEYYEQYF.

The chain is built from TRBV2 and TRBJ2-5, with D possibly TRBD2 on 6 matching bases. V was shortened by 2 bases and J by 2 bases, with 15 bases between the two germline ends. Germline V gives CDR1 SNHLY, CDR2 FYNNEI. The CDR3 contains 16 residues. The CDR3 spells CASSEKWAGRQETQYF. CDR3 nucleotides: TGTGCCAGCAGTGAAAAATGGGCAGGGAGGCAAGAGACCCAGTACTTC.

This chain links TRBV28 with TRBJ1-2; possible D gene TRBD1, 5 bases. CDR1 and CDR2 (germline): MDHEN, SYDVKM. The V gene lost 3 bases and the J gene lost 6 bases, with 11 bases spanning the gap. The CDR3 runs to 13 residues. CDR3 coding DNA: TGTGCCAGCAGTTTGGGGGGGACGAATGGCTACACCTTC. Translation gives CASSLGGTNGYTF.

The genes are TRBV5-4 and TRBJ2-2, with D possibly being TRBD1 (5 bases). This CDR3 region has 16 residues. Trimming took 4 bases from V and 1 from J, leaving 14 bases between them. The germline V gene has CDR1 SGHNT and CDR2 YYREEE (reference sequence). The DNA of the CDR3 is TGTGCCAGCAGCCTAAGGGGTAGTGGGAACACCGGGGAGCTGTTTTTT. It is translated as CASSLRGSGNTGELFF.

The chain has TRBV11-2 and TRBJ2-1; TRBD2 matches at 14 bases. Germline V gives CDR1 SGHAT, CDR2 FQNNGV. The J segment lost 6 bases and the V segment lost 5 bases, leaving 12 bases of the junction unmatched. CDR3 length equals 18 residues. The CDR3 nucleotides are TGTGCCAGCAGCCTGGGGACTAGCGGGGGTCCTTCTCGCAATGAGCAGTTCTTC. It is translated as CASSLGTSGGPSRNEQFF.

This sequence joins TRBV7-9 and TRBJ2-3; 9 bases agree with TRBD2. The CDR3 length is 18 residues. V trimming: 5 bases; J trimming: 3 bases; junction bases outside the gene matches: 15. Germline CDR1 SEHNR, CDR2 FQNEAQ (reference sequence). The CDR3 bases are TGTGCCAGCAGCGCCGGGGCGCGGGGGGGCGTGAGGACAGATACGCAGTATTTT. It translates to CASSAGARGGVRTDTQYF.

This CDR3 is CSVEDHRRARGMNTEAFF. The CDR3 coding sequence is TGCAGCGTTGAAGATCACCGACGGGCAAGGGGGATGAACACTGAAGCTTTCTTT. The chain combines TRBV29-1 with TRBJ1-1, with D perhaps matching TRBD1 (6 bases). Looked up from germline, CDR1 is SQVTM and CDR2 is ANQGSEA. The CDR3 loop spans 18 amino acids. Between the trimmed V and J ends, which lost 0 bases and 0 bases, there was a span of 20 bases.

V usage is TRBV7-4 and J usage is TRBJ2-1; TRBD2 matches at 10 bases. J lost 8 bases, V lost 3 bases, and 7 bases had no gene match. The CDR3 is made up of 15 amino acids. Germline V gene sequence: CDR1 SGHVT, CDR2 SQSDAQ. This CDR3 is CASSFRAGGPYEQFF. In DNA form, the CDR3 reads TGTGCCAGCAGCTTCCGAGCGGGGGGGCCTTATGAGCAGTTCTTC.

The CDR3 loop is CASSPQGASGYTF. CDR3 coding DNA: TGTGCCAGCAGCCCACAGGGGGCGAGTGGCTACACCTTC. The chain combines TRBV7-2 with TRBJ1-2, with TRBD1 matching over 9 bases. The CDR3 runs 13 residues. Looked up from germline, CDR1 is SGHTA and CDR2 is FQGNSA. V was pared by 5 bases and J by 7 bases, with 5 bases of the junction left unmatched.

V and J are TRBV6-4 and TRBJ2-3, with 7 bases aligning to TRBD2. The CDR3 has 14 residues. Unmatched junction bases numbered 6, after V lost 8 bases and J lost 1 base. CDR1 MRHNA and CDR2 SNTAGT come from the germline V gene. CDR3: CASSSGDGTDTQYF. In nucleotides, the CDR3 is TGTGCCAGCTCAAGCGGGGACGGCACAGATACGCAGTATTTT.

The chain combines TRBV5-1 with TRBJ1-6; D might be TRBD1 (6 bases). Germline V CDR1 and CDR2: SGHRS, YFSETQ. CDR3 size: 15 residues. Trimming shortened V by 4 bases and J by 9 bases, and 17 bases separated the two germline ends. CDR3 DNA sequence: TGCGCCAGCAGCACACACAGGGAATTGGGTTCACCCCTCCACTTT. Amino acids: CASSTHRELGSPLHF. The variable domain in full, completed from reference TRBV5-1 and TRBJ1-6, reads KAGVTQTPRYLIKTRGQQVTLSCSPISGHRSVSWYQQTPGQGLQFLFEYFSETQRNKGNFPGRFSGRQFSNSRSEMNVSTLELGDSALYLCASSTHRELGSPLHFGNGTRLTVT.

The chain employs TRBV4-1 and TRBJ2-1, with 13 bases aligning to TRBD2. This CDR3 is built from 17 residues. The trim removed 3 bases at V and 4 bases at J, leaving 6 bases unmatched. Germline CDR1 reads MGHRA; CDR2 reads YSYEKL. DNA for the CDR3: TGCGCCAGCAGCCACCTGGGGACTAGCGGGGAATACAATGAGCAGTTCTTC. Protein product: CASSHLGTSGEYNEQFF.

This clone appeared once. This chain uses TRBV5-1 with TRBJ2-2; 8 nucleotides align to TRBD1. V was clipped by 2 bases and J by 6 bases; unmatched bases: 3. CDR1 is SGHRS and CDR2 is YFSETQ in the germline V gene. The CDR3 totals 14 residues. In nucleotides, the CDR3 is TGCGCCAGCAGCTTATACAGGGGGGCCGGGGAGCTGTTTTTT. It codes for CASSLYRGAGELFF.

This clone was observed a few times. Other DNA sequences within the sample encode an identical CDR3. The rearrangement links TRBV6-5 to TRBJ1-5, with unresolved D. The V end was cut by 0 bases, the J end by 2 bases, with 8 bases between. Per germline, CDR1 MNHEY and CDR2 SVGAGI. The CDR3 spans 15 residues. This CDR3 reads CASSYSSGGNQPQHF. Here the CDR3 DNA reads TGTGCCAGCAGTTACTCGAGCGGGGGCAATCAGCCCCAGCATTTT.

V is TRBV29-1 and J is TRBJ1-2, with 10 positions matching TRBD1. This CDR3 spans 13 amino acids. From germline, CDR1 is SQVTM and CDR2 ANQGSEA. J was trimmed by 4 bases and V by 4 bases; bases with no gene match: 3. CDR3 residues: CSVGQGAGYGYTF. The DNA for the CDR3 is TGCAGCGTTGGACAGGGGGCAGGCTATGGCTACACCTTC.

J is TRBJ1-2 and V is TRBV6-4; the match to TRBD1 covers 11 bases. The V segment lost 0 bases and the J segment 6 bases; nucleotides outside the gene matches: 6. Looked up from germline, CDR1 is MRHNA and CDR2 is SNTAGT. CDR3 length: 16 residues. Written as DNA, the CDR3 is TGTGCCAGCAGTGACTCCAGGTCGGACAGGGGGCATGGCTACACCTTC. As protein: CASSDSRSDRGHGYTF.

The gene calls are TRBV9 and TRBJ1-1; TRBD1 might be the D (5 bases). Germline CDR1 SGDLS, CDR2 YYNGEE. There are 12 residues in the CDR3. Trimming removed 5 bases from V and 1 base from J, with 6 bases in between. The chain's CDR3 is CASRQANTEAFF. The CDR3 DNA reads as TGTGCCAGCAGACAGGCGAACACTGAAGCTTTCTTT.

The V gene is TRBV5-1, the J gene TRBJ1-1; D perhaps matches TRBD1 (6 bases). With 4 bases removed from V and 4 bases from J, the gap between germline ends came to 14 bases. This CDR3 comprises 14 residues. Germline loops: CDR1 SGHRS, CDR2 YFSETQ. The CDR3 here is CASSPGGPGTEAFF. The DNA of the CDR3 is TGCGCCAGCAGCCCCGGGGGGCCGGGCACTGAAGCTTTCTTT.

This CDR3 reads CASTGQGSYEQYF. CDR3 nucleotide sequence: TGCGCCAGCACAGGACAGGGCTCCTACGAGCAGTACTTC. The chain combines TRBV10-2 with TRBJ2-7; TRBD1 aligns across 8 bases. This CDR3 spans 13 amino acids. CDR1 WSHSY and CDR2 SAAADI come from the germline V gene. The V segment lost 7 bases and the J segment 0 bases; nucleotides outside the gene matches: 2.

The chain employs TRBV19 and TRBJ1-2, with 8 bases aligning to TRBD1. This CDR3 comprises 17 residues. With 0 bases clipped from V and 5 bases from J, the junction kept 11 bases outside the gene matches. CDR1 is LNHDA and CDR2 is SQIVND in the germline V gene (reference sequence). The CDR3 reads CASSIDLTWDRLYGYTF. The CDR3 DNA is TGTGCCAGTAGTATAGATTTAACATGGGACAGGTTATATGGCTACACCTTC.

The CDR3 region has the DNA TGTGCCAGTAGGTCAGGGAACACTGAAGCTTTCTTT. Protein product: CASRSGNTEAFF. This rearrangement joins TRBV19 to TRBJ1-1, with D hard to call. CDR3 length equals 12 residues. The V end lost 6 bases, the J end lost 1 base, and 6 bases lay between the germline ends. Germline V gene sequence: CDR1 LNHDA, CDR2 SQIVND (reference sequence).

CDR3 nucleotides: TGCAGCCCCCTAGACAATGAGCAGTTCTTC. Translated: CSPLDNEQFF. The chain uses TRBV20-1 and TRBJ2-1; no clear D gene. Per germline, CDR1 DFQATT and CDR2 SNEGSKA (reference sequence). CDR3 length equals 10 residues.

This clone was counted a single time. The rearrangement links TRBV5-1 to TRBJ2-3; possibly TRBD1 for D (5 bases). V shed 4 bases and J shed 0 bases, with 15 bases lying between them. Germline V lookup: CDR1 SGHRS, CDR2 YFSETQ. CDR3 length equals 16 residues. The CDR3 loop reads CASSPLGHMSTDTQYF. In nucleotides, the CDR3 is TGCGCCAGCAGCCCGCTGGGGCATATGAGCACAGATACGCAGTATTTT.